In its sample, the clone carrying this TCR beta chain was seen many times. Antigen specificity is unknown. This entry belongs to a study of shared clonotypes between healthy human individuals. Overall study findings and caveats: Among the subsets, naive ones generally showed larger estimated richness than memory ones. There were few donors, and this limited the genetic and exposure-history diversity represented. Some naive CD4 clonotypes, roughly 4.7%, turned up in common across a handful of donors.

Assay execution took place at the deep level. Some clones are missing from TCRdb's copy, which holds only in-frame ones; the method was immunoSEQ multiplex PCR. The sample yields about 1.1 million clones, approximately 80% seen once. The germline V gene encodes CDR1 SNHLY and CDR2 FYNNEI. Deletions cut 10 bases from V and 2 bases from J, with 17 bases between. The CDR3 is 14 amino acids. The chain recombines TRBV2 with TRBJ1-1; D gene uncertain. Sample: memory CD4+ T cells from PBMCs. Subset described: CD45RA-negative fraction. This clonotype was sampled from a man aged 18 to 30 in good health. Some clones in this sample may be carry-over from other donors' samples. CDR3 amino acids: CATSPQRANTEAFF. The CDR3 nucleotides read TGTGCCACCTCCCCCCAGAGGGCAAACACTGAAGCTTTCTTT.